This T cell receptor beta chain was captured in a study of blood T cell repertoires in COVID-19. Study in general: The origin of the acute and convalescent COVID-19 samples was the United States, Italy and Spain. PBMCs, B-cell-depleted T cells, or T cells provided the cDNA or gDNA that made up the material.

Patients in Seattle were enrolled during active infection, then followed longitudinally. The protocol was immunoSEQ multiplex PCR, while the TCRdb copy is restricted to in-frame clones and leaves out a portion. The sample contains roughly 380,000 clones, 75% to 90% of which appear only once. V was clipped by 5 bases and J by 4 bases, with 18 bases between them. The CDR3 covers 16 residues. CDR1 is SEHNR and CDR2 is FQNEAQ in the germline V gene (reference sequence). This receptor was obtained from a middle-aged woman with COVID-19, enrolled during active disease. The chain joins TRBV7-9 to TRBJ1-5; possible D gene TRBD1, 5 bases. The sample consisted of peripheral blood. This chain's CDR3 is CASSPLVGGLNQPQHF. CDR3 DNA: TGTGCCAGCAGCCCACTCGTCGGGGGACTGAATCAGCCCCAGCATTTT.